The 21 T cell receptor beta chains below come from one sample, sequenced in a study of T cell responses to AZD1222 COVID-19 vaccine. Clones were read by immunoSEQ multiplex PCR, and TCRdb kept only the in-frame ones, dropping some. The data show over 100,000 clones, about nine tenths seen once. Sequenced here: peripheral blood, sampled on day 0 of AZD1222 vaccination. The receptors were sampled from an adult in good health.

The V and J genes are TRBV10-3 and TRBJ1-2; D might be TRBD1 (6 bases). V lost 2 bases to trimming and J lost 0 bases, with 13 bases between them. The CDR3 sequence is 16 residues long. In germline, CDR1 is ENHRY, CDR2 SYGVKD. CDR3 loop: CAISEHREFTNYGYTF. DNA of the CDR3: TGTGCCATCAGTGAGCACAGGGAGTTCACTAACTATGGCTACACCTTC.

The chain combines TRBV4-1 with TRBJ2-2; D remains unclear. This CDR3 contains 14 residues. From germline, CDR1 is MGHRA and CDR2 YSYEKL. The V end lost 4 bases, the J end lost 8 bases, and 14 bases lay between the germline ends. In DNA, the CDR3 is TGCGCCAGCAGCCCTCCCTCTTCATCGGGGGAGCTGTTTTTT. It yields the protein CASSPPSSSGELFF.

The chain combines TRBV5-1 with TRBJ2-2, with D uncertain. Germline CDR1 reads SGHRS; CDR2 reads YFSETQ. V lost 1 base to trimming and J lost 5 bases, with 15 bases between them. The CDR3 runs to 16 residues. Here the CDR3 DNA reads TGCGCCAGCAGCTTGCTCAGCTTACAACAGACCGGGGAGCTGTTTTTT. As protein: CASSLLSLQQTGELFF.

About this clone itself: The junction departs from germline at one end; a sequencing error may be responsible. The chain uses TRBV5-1 and TRBJ1-1, with a tentative D call TRBD1 (6 bases). The CDR3 is 14 amino acids. CDR1 is SGHRS, CDR2 YFSETQ, per germline. The CDR3 DNA reads as TGCGCCCGCAGCCGACGGGGGGGCTCGGCTGAAGCTTTCTTT. Its translation is CARSRRGGSAEAFF.

This chain links TRBV20-1 with TRBJ2-3, with D tentatively TRBD1 (6 bases). Germline V gene sequence: CDR1 DFQATT, CDR2 SNEGSKA (reference sequence). The CDR3 is 13 amino acids. V lost 3 bases and J 5 bases, leaving 12 bases between the germline ends. Written as DNA, the CDR3 is TGCAGTGCTAGTGCAGGGGCGGTAGATACGCAGTATTTT. Protein product: CSASAGAVDTQYF.

The gene calls are TRBV5-4 and TRBJ2-7; D gene unclear. V shed 4 bases and J shed 2 bases, with 7 bases lying between them. CDR3 length: 12 amino acids. Germline assignment: CDR1 SGHNT and CDR2 YYREEE (reference sequence). CDR3 in amino acids: CASSANTYEQYF. For the CDR3, the DNA is TGTGCCAGCAGCGCCAACACCTACGAGCAGTACTTC. The full variable domain, its missing parts supplied by reference TRBV5-4 and TRBJ2-7, is ETGVTQSPTHLIKTRGQQVTLRCSSQSGHNTVSWYQQALGQGPQFIFQYYREEENGRGNFPPRFSGLQFPNYSSELNVNALELDDSALYLCASSANTYEQYFGPGTRLTVT.

The rearrangement joins TRBV5-1 to TRBJ1-2; D is unclear. The CDR3 runs 11 residues. Germline V gene lookup returns CDR1 SGHRS and CDR2 YFSETQ. V lost 0 bases, J lost 11 bases, and 8 bases lay in between. In nucleotides, the CDR3 is TGCGCCAGCAGCTTGGACGGTAGTTACACCTTC. Translating gives CASSLDGSYTF. Full variable domain (missing parts from reference TRBV5-1 and TRBJ1-2): KAGVTQTPRYLIKTRGQQVTLSCSPISGHRSVSWYQQTPGQGLQFLFEYFSETQRNKGNFPGRFSGRQFSNSRSEMNVSTLELGDSALYLCASSLDGSYTFGSGTRLTVV.

This chain links TRBV6-5 with TRBJ1-2; D unclear. V was clipped by 4 bases and J by 4 bases, with 7 bases between them. The CDR3 contains 12 residues. CDR1 and CDR2 from the germline V gene are MNHEY and SVGAGI. In nucleotides, the CDR3 is TGTGCCAGCAGTTCTTGGGGCTATGGCTACACCTTC. It specifies CASSSWGYGYTF.

A single count supports this clone. This sequence joins TRBV9 and TRBJ1-3; a weak D match, TRBD1 (6 bases). In germline, CDR1 is SGDLS, CDR2 YYNGEE. Trimming took 3 bases from V and 0 from J, leaving 10 bases between them. The CDR3 runs 15 residues. CDR3 region: CASSETGNSGNTIYF. DNA for the CDR3: TGTGCCAGCAGCGAAACAGGGAACTCTGGAAACACCATATATTTT.

The V call is TRBV6-2 or TRBV6-3, the J call TRBJ1-5; tentatively, D is TRBD1 (6 bases). Germline V lookup: CDR1 MNHEY, CDR2 SVGEGT. This CDR3 has 16 residues. Between the trimmed V and J ends, which lost 2 bases and 7 bases, there was a span of 18 bases. Here the CDR3 reads CASSYRGQGRGQPQHF. Written as DNA, the CDR3 is TGTGCCAGCAGTTACAGGGGCCAGGGGAGGGGACAGCCCCAGCATTTT.

The gene calls are TRBV6-2 or TRBV6-3 and TRBJ2-4, with D perhaps TRBD2 (5 bases). The CDR3 covers 15 residues. Germline V gives CDR1 MNHEY, CDR2 SVGEGT. V lost 4 bases and J 1 base, leaving 11 bases between the germline ends. CDR3 residues: CASSFIREAKNIQYF. In DNA form, the CDR3 reads TGTGCCAGCAGTTTTATAAGGGAGGCCAAAAACATTCAGTACTTC.

The table lists this clone with many counts. The genes are TRBV15 and TRBJ2-7; D gene unclear. This CDR3 is built from 13 residues. CDR1 LNHNV and CDR2 YYDKDF come from the germline V gene (reference sequence). Trimming cost V 0 bases and J 6 bases, with 9 bases left between them. The CDR3 sequence: CATSREAETEQYF. The CDR3 nucleotides read TGTGCCACCAGCAGAGAAGCCGAGACCGAGCAGTACTTC.

This chain uses TRBV19 with TRBJ2-6; 7 bases are a match to TRBD1. Germline loops: CDR1 LNHDA, CDR2 SQIVND (reference sequence). The CDR3 extends over 17 amino acids. Trimming cost V 4 bases and J 0 bases; bases outside gene matches: 6. Here the CDR3 DNA reads TGTGCCAGTAGTAAAGGGGGCGGTTACTCTGGGGCCAACGTCCTGACTTTC. This encodes CASSKGGGYSGANVLTF.

The chain has TRBV6-1 and TRBJ1-6; D perhaps matches TRBD1 (5 bases). CDR3 length: 14 amino acids. Looked up from germline, CDR1 is MNHNS and CDR2 is SASEGT. With 3 bases removed from V and 3 bases from J, the gap between germline ends came to 6 bases. As DNA, the CDR3 is TGTGCCAGCAGTGACAGGGTCTATAATTCACCCCTCCACTTT. Protein: CASSDRVYNSPLHF.

This clone was seen a handful of times. CDR3 residues: CSVAYRGRESYEQYF. CDR3 nucleotide sequence: TGCAGCGTTGCTTACCGGGGCAGGGAGTCCTACGAGCAGTACTTC. The chain couples TRBV29-1 to TRBJ2-7; D is perhaps TRBD1 or TRBD2 (5 bases each). Trimming shortened V by 4 bases and J by 1 base, and 17 bases separated the two germline ends. Germline values: CDR1 SQVTM, CDR2 ANQGSEA. The CDR3 is made up of 15 amino acids.

The chain has TRBV30 and TRBJ1-5; D may be TRBD1 (6 bases). This CDR3 has 12 amino acids. Between the trimmed V and J ends, which lost 1 base and 8 bases, there was a span of 9 bases. The germline gives CDR1 GTSNPN, CDR2 SVGIG (reference sequence). In DNA, the CDR3 is TGTGCCTGGAGTGATGGGGGCGAGCCCCAGCATTTT. Its protein is CAWSDGGEPQHF.

The V call is TRBV9, the J call TRBJ2-7; D is undetermined. This CDR3 comprises 14 residues. CDR1 is SGDLS and CDR2 is YYNGEE in the germline V gene. Between the trimmed V and J ends, which lost 3 bases and 3 bases, there was a span of 13 bases. The CDR3 loop reads CASSGGGQYYEQYF. The DNA of the CDR3 is TGTGCCAGCAGCGGAGGCGGCCAGTACTACGAGCAGTACTTC.

J is TRBJ2-1 and V is TRBV18; either TRBD1 or TRBD2 may supply D (5 bases each). V dropped 2 bases and J dropped 8 bases, with 19 bases sitting between them. The length of the CDR3 is 16 residues. The germline CDR1 and CDR2 sequences are KGHSH and LQKENI. CDR3: CASSPTAGTGADEQFF. The CDR3 DNA is TGTGCCAGCTCACCAACCGCCGGGACCGGGGCTGATGAGCAGTTCTTC.

The chain carries TRBV2 and TRBJ2-5; D possibly corresponds to TRBD1 (6 bases). Trimming stripped 5 bases from V and 1 base from J, with 11 bases between. Germline CDR1 reads SNHLY; CDR2 reads FYNNEI. The CDR3 has 14 residues. The CDR3, as DNA: TGTGCCAGCAGTCCTGACAGGATCCAAGAGACCCAGTACTTC. This codes for CASSPDRIQETQYF.

The rearrangement uses TRBV7-3 and TRBJ2-3, with 7 positions matching TRBD2. This CDR3 spans 14 amino acids. Germline CDR1 reads SGHTA; CDR2 reads FQGTGA. V was pared by 6 bases and J by 1 base, with 4 bases of the junction left unmatched. Here the CDR3 DNA reads TGTGCCAGCAGTAGCGCGGGGGGCACAGATACGCAGTATTTT. This codes for CASSSAGGTDTQYF. The full variable domain, completed using reference TRBV7-3 and TRBJ2-3, is GAGVSQTPSNKVTEKGKYVELRCDPISGHTALYWYRQSLGQGPEFLIYFQGTGAADDSGLPNDRFFAVRPEGSVSTLKIQRTERGDSAVYLCASSSAGGTDTQYFGPGTRLTVL.

The V and J genes are TRBV6-5 and TRBJ1-6; a possible D gene is TRBD1 (6 bases). The V gene lost 8 bases and the J gene lost 8 bases, with 16 bases spanning the gap. Germline lookup yields CDR1 MNHEY and CDR2 SVGAGI. The CDR3 contains 14 residues. The CDR3 DNA is TGTGCCAGCGGGTTGACAGGAAAATATTCACCCCTCCACTTT. Translating it yields CASGLTGKYSPLHF.